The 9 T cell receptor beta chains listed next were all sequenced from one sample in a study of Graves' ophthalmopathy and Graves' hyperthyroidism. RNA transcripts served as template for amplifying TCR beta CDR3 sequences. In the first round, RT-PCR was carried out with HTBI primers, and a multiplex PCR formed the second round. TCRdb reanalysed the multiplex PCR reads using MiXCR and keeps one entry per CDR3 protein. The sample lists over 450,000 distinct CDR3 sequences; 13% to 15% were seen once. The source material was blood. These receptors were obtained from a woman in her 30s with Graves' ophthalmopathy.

CDR3 sequence (DNA): TGTGCCAGCAGTGGACAGGGGAGGTTATCTGAGCAGTACTTC. Translated: CASSGQGRLSEQYF. The genes are TRBV6-1 and TRBJ2-7; 8 bases agree with TRBD1. Trimming removed 4 bases from V and 7 bases from J; junction bases left unmatched: 9. The CDR3 spans 14 residues. CDR1 is MNHNS and CDR2 is SASEGT in the germline V gene.

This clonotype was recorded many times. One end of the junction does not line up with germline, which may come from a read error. CDR3 sequence: CVSSTPRSGYEQYF. CDR3 bases: TGTGTCAGCAGCACCCCGAGGAGCGGCTACGAGCAGTACTTC. This chain links TRBV7-2 with TRBJ2-7, with a tentative D call TRBD2 (5 bases). Looked up from germline, CDR1 is SGHTA and CDR2 is FQGNSA. This CDR3 is 14 amino acids long.

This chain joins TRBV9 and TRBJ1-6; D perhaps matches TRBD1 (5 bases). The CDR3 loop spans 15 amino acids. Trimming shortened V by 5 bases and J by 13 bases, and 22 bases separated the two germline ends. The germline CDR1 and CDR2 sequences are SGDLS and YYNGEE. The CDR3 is CASSAVRDGVSPLHF. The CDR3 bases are TGTGCCAGCAGTGCAGTTCGGGACGGCGTTTCGCCCCTCCACTTT.

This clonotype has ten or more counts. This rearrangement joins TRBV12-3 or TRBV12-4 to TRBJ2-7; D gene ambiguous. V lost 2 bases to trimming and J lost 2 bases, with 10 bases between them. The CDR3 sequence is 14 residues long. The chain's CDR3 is CASSLSAATYEQYF. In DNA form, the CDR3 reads TGTGCCAGCAGTTTATCGGCAGCTACCTACGAGCAGTACTTC.

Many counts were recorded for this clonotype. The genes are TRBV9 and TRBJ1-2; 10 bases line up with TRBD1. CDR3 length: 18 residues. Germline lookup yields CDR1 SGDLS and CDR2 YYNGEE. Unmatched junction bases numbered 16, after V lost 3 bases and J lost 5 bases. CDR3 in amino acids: CASSAGTGAYVLRYGYTF. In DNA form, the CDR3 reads TGTGCCAGCAGCGCCGGGACAGGGGCTTACGTCCTTCGATATGGCTACACCTTC.

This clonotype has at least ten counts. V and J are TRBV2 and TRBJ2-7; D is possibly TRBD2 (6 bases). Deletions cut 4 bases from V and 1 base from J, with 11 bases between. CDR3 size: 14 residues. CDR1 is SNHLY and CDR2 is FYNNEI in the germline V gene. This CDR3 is CASSGGTASYEQYF. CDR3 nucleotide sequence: TGTGCCAGCAGTGGTGGGACTGCTTCCTACGAGCAGTACTTC.

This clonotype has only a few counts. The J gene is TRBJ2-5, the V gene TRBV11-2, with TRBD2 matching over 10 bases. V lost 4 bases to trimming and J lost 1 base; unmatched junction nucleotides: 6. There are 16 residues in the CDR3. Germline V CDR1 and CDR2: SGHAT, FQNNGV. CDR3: CASSWSSGRAQETQYF. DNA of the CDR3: TGTGCCAGCAGCTGGTCCAGCGGGAGGGCCCAAGAGACCCAGTACTTC. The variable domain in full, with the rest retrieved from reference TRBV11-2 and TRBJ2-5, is EAGVAQSPRYKIIEKRQSVAFWCNPISGHATLYWYQQILGQGPKLLIQFQNNGVVDDSQLPKDRFSAERLKGVDSTLKIQPAKLEDSAVYLCASSWSSGRAQETQYFGPGTRLLVL.

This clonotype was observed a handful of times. This CDR3 is CASSQPLGQYQPQHF. The CDR3 DNA is TGCGCCAGCAGCCAACCCTTGGGCCAGTATCAGCCCCAGCATTTT. J is TRBJ1-5 and V is TRBV4-1; D ambiguous. Germline CDR1 and CDR2: MGHRA and YSYEKL. The CDR3 is 15 amino acids. V was clipped by 2 bases and J by 5 bases, with 13 bases between them.

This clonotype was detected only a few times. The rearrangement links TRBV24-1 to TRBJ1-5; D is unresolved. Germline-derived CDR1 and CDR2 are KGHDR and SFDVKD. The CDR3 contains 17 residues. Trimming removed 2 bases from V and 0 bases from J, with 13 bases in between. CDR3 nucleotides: TGTGCCACCAGTGATTCGGGAGGCGGGTATAGCAATCAGCCCCAGCATTTT. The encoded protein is CATSDSGGGYSNQPQHF.